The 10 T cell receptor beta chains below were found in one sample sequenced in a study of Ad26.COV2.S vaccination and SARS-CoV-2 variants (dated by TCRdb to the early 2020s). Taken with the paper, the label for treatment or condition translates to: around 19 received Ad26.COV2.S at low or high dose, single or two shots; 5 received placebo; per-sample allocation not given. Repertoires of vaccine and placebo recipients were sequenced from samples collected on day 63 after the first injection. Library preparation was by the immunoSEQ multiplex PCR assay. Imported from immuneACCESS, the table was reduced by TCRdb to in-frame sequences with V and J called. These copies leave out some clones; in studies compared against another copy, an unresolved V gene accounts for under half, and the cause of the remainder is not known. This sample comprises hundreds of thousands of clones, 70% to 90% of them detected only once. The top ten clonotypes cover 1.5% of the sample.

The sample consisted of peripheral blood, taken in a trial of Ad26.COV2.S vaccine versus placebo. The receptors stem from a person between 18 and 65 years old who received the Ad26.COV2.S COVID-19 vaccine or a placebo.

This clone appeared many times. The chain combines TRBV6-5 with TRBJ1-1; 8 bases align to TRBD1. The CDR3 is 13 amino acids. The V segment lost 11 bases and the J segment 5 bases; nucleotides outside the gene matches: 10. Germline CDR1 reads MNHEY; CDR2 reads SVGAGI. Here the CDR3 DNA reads TGTGCCTGCCGGACAGGGATACGTACTGAAGCTTTCTTT. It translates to CACRTGIRTEAFF.

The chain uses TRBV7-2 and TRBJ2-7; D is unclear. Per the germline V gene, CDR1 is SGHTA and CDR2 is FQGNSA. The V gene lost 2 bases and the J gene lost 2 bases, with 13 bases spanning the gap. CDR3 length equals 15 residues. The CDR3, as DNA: TGTGCCAGCAGCTTACGGGCAGGTTCCACCTACGAGCAGTACTTC. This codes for CASSLRAGSTYEQYF.

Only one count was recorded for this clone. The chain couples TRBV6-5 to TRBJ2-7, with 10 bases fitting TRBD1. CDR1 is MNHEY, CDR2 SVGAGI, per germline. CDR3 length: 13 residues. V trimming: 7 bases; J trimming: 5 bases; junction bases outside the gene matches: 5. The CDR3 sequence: CASKGQGNHEQYF. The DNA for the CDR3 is TGTGCCAGCAAGGGACAGGGGAACCACGAGCAGTACTTC.

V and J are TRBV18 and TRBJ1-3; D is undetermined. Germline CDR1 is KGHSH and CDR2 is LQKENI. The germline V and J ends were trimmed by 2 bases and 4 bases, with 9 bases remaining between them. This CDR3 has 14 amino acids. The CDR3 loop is CASSPVDEGNTIYF. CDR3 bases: TGTGCCAGCTCACCAGTTGACGAAGGAAACACCATATATTTT.

CDR3 coding DNA: TGCGCCAGCAGTGATCTAACCTACGAGCAGTACTTC. This gives the protein CASSDLTYEQYF. This sequence joins TRBV10-2 and TRBJ2-7; the D is unclear. This CDR3 has 12 residues. The V and J ends lost 3 bases and 2 bases respectively, with 5 bases between them. Germline V gives CDR1 WSHSY, CDR2 SAAADI.

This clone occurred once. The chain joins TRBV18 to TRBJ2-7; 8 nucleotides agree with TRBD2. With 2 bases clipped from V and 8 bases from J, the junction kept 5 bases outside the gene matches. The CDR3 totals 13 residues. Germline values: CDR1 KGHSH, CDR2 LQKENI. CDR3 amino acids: CASSPGRGVKQYF. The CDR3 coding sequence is TGTGCCAGCTCACCAGGGCGGGGGGTCAAGCAGTACTTC.

CDR3: CASSPDRDREYF. The CDR3 DNA reads as TGTGCCAGCTCACCAGACCGGGACAGGGAGTACTTC. The J gene is TRBJ2-7, the V gene TRBV18, with 9 bases matching TRBD1. The germline V gene encodes CDR1 KGHSH and CDR2 LQKENI. The length of the CDR3 is 12 residues. V was clipped by 2 bases and J by 11 bases; unmatched bases: 4.

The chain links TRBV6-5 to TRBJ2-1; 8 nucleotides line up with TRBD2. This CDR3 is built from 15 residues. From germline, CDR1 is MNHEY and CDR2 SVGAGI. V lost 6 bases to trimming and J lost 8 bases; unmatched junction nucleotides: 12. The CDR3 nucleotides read TGTGCCAGCAGAAGAGGAACGGGGGGGCCCTATGAGCAGTTCTTC. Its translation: CASRRGTGGPYEQFF.

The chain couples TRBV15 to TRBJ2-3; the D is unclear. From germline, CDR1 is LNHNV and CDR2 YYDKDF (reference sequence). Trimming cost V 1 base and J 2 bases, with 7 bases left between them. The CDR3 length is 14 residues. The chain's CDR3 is CATSRGQDTDTQYF. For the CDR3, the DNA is TGTGCCACCAGCAGAGGGCAGGACACAGATACGCAGTATTTT.

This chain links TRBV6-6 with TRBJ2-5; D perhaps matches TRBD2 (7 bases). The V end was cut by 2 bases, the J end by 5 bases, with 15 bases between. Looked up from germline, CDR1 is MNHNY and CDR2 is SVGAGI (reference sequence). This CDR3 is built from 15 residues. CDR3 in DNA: TGTGCCAGCAGTTACGGGAAGGGGGAGGGGGAGACCCAGTACTTC. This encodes CASSYGKGEGETQYF.